This paragraph reports one T cell receptor beta chain. This clone showed up just a few times. Its specific antigen is unknown. No quality values exist for individual bases; no much larger clone is one base distant. Preparation of the library involved PCR. TCRdb shows the sequencer as Illumina HiSeq 4000. High-throughput sequencing was used to profile the TCR beta-chain CDR3 region of each patient. In the authors' own workflow: CDR3 differences across clinicopathological groups were used to build a classifier for discriminating distant-metastatic papillary thyroid cancer patients. Repertoire diversity was assessed with the Shannon index, and tumor-blood repertoire similarity with the Morisita-Horn index. Clones were called with MiXCR by TCRdb after fastp trimmed the public reads at Q25, and only in-frame beta chains were retained. Clone size and V and J calls follow TCRdb, not the original study. Present in this sample are about 19,000 clones, roughly 25% of which were seen just once. Of the sample, 3.3% is held by the ten largest clones.

The cysteine opens and the phenylalanine closes a CDR3 of 13 amino acids. The sequence is cut down to CDR3 DNA, 39 bases in frame from base 1. The trim is 6 bases for V and 4 bases for J, with a gap of 13 bases between the germline ends. From a lookup of the germline V gene, CDR1 and CDR2 are MNHNS and SASEGT. This sample was included in a study of metastatic and nonmetastatic thyroid tumors (TCRdb year 2020). Regarding the study in general: Repertoires from peripheral blood and from tumor or nodule tissue samples of malignant and benign thyroid patients were compared.

Points the paper makes about the study in general: In both blood and tumor samples, TCR beta diversity was reported to be significantly higher in malignant tumors than in benign nodules.

No treatment had been received by any patient before thyroid surgery. Using T-cell receptor beta sequencing, the study looked back at clinical samples from patients collected from the early 2010s to the late 2010s. The TCR was taken from a male donor with papillary thyroid cancer or a benign thyroid nodule (not recorded which). Some clones in this sample may be carry-over from other donors' samples. Specimen: blood. The chain uses TRBV6-1 and TRBJ2-7, with the D gene not clear enough to name. The DNA is as follows: TGTGCCAGCAGACTCGGGCCAATGTACGAGCAGTACTTC. It translates as CASRLGPMYEQYF.